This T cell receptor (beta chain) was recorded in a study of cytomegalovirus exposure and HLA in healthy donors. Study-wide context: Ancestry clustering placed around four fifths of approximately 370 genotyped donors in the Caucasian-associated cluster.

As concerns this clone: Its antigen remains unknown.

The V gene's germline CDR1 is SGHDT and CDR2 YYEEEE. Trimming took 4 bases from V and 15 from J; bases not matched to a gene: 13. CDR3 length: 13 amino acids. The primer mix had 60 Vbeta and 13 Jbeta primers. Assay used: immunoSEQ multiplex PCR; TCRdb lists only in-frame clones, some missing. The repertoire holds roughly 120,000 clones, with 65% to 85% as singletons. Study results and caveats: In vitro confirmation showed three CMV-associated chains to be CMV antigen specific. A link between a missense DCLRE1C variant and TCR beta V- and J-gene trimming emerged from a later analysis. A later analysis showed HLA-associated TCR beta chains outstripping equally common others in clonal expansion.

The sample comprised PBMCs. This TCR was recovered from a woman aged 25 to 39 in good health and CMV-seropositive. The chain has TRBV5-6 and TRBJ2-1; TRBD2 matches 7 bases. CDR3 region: CASSPTGWGGPFF. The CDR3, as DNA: TGTGCCAGCAGCCCCACCGGGTGGGGGGGTCCGTTCTTC.